This note documents a single T cell receptor (beta chain) sequence. The antigen remains undetermined. The source of the sample is a study of beta chain features in type 1 diabetes. Findings and limits, study-wide: PCR might preferentially amplify shorter templates, equally in patients and controls. Insertions at VDJ junctions were less frequent in type 1 diabetes patients. These patients also deleted more nucleotides at the same junctions. Relative to healthy donors, patients appeared to have naive, central memory and Treg TCRB repertoires that were more similar. Moderately but significantly shorter TCRB CDR3s were found in Type 1 diabetes patients in all four CD4+ subsets.

As every portion of the isolated RNA was reverse transcribed, the sequencing read expressed TCRB transcripts. Clones were read by immunoSEQ multiplex PCR, and TCRdb kept only the in-frame ones, dropping some. This sample has about 660,000 clones, with over 12% found just once. Sequenced: naive CD4+ T cells from blood. The TCR originated in a man aged 18 to 30 with type 1 diabetes.

The CDR3 loop reads CASGGVNEAFF. Written as DNA, the CDR3 is TGTGCCAGCGGAGGGGTTAATGAAGCTTTCTTT. The chain uses TRBV9 and TRBJ1-1; possibly TRBD1 for D (5 bases). Germline CDR1 SGDLS, CDR2 YYNGEE. V shed 7 bases and J shed 7 bases, with 11 bases lying between them. This CDR3 has 11 residues.